This paragraph covers one T cell receptor beta chain sequence. The antigen remains undetermined. The source of the sample is a study of cytomegalovirus exposure and HLA in healthy donors. Study findings and constraints: The likely origin of a cluster of highly shared sequence variants was a sequencing artifact.

Germline V lookup: CDR1 LNHDA, CDR2 SQIVND (reference sequence). CDR3 length: 14 residues. Between the trimmed V and J ends, which lost 3 bases and 10 bases, there was a span of 13 bases. Amplification used 60 Vbeta primers and 13 Jbeta primers. Only in-frame clones appear in the TCRdb table, and some are missing; sequencing was by immunoSEQ multiplex PCR. Listed are around 55,000 clones; about 9.1% falls within the top ten. The clonotype was recovered from a man aged 45-65 years in good health and CMV-seropositive. The specimen was PBMCs. The chain is built from TRBV19 and TRBJ1-6, with D hard to call. The CDR3 loop reads CASSIRYGNSPLHF. The DNA for the CDR3 is TGTGCCAGTAGTATTAGGTACGGGAACTCACCCCTCCACTTT.